The 16 T cell receptor beta chains below were found in one sample sequenced in a study of patients and donors after allogeneic stem cell transplantation. TCRdb ran MiXCR on the RT-PCR reads and lists one entry per CDR3 protein. The data contain 800,000 to 1,000,000 distinct CDR3 sequences, more than 15% of them singletons. Material: blood, either unsorted or a sorted T cell fraction (not recorded which). These receptors originate from a human donor who was either an allogeneic HSCT recipient or a stem cell or donor lymphocyte infusion donor (not recorded which). It is not recorded whose cells these are; they may come from a transplant donor.

This clonotype was detected once. The chain employs TRBV7-2 and TRBJ2-7, with a weak D call TRBD2 (5 bases). CDR1 and CDR2 (germline): SGHTA, FQGNSA. The CDR3 is 14 residues long. Trimming cost V 3 bases and J 2 bases, with 11 bases left between them. The CDR3, as DNA: TGTGCCAGCAGCTTCCCGGGATTCCCCTACGAGCAGTACTTC. It codes for CASSFPGFPYEQYF.

The table lists this clonotype with a few counts. The chain employs TRBV4-3 and TRBJ2-5; 9 bases match TRBD1. Germline lookup yields CDR1 LGHNA and CDR2 YSLEER. CDR3 length: 13 residues. V lost 9 bases and J lost 4; bases outside the gene matches: 6. This chain's CDR3 is CAREGTGRETQYF. CDR3 nucleotides: TGCGCCAGGGAGGGGACAGGGAGAGAGACCCAGTACTTC.

This clonotype was seen ten or more times. The chain uses TRBV12-3 or TRBV12-4 and TRBJ1-2; 7 bases are a match to TRBD1. The V and J ends lost 5 bases and 3 bases, in that order; junction bases with no gene match: 9. CDR3 size: 15 residues. CDR3 sequence (DNA): TGTGCCAGCAGTCTCCGACAGGGTGGCGACTATGGCTACACCTTC. Translating gives CASSLRQGGDYGYTF.

This chain uses TRBV20-1 with TRBJ1-4; D unresolved. This CDR3 is 13 amino acids long. In germline, CDR1 is DFQATT, CDR2 SNEGSKA (reference sequence). V was trimmed by 4 bases and J by 7 bases, leaving 13 bases between them. For the CDR3, the DNA is TGCAGTGCTAAGGGTGATCTGATTGAAAAACTGTTTTTT. Its protein product is CSAKGDLIEKLFF.

This clonotype was seen only a few times. The J gene is TRBJ1-2, the V gene TRBV27; D gene ambiguous. Looked up from germline, CDR1 is MNHEY and CDR2 is SMNVEV (reference sequence). The V end was cut by 0 bases, the J end by 5 bases, with 13 bases between. This CDR3 region has 15 residues. The CDR3 nucleotides read TGTGCCAGCAGTTTATCTGGGTGGGCGCAGTATGGCTACACCTTC. Translated, it gives CASSLSGWAQYGYTF.

This clonotype was detected many times. V and J are TRBV6-2 or TRBV6-3 and TRBJ2-2, with D unclear. V was pared by 5 bases and J by 1 base, with 8 bases between. The CDR3 length is 14 residues. The germline CDR1 and CDR2 sequences are MNHEY and SVGEGT. CDR3 amino acids: CASSQRMNTGELFF. The CDR3 region has the DNA TGTGCCAGCAGTCAACGGATGAACACCGGGGAGCTGTTTTTT.

V is TRBV7-2 and J is TRBJ2-3, with TRBD2 as a possible D gene (6 bases). The CDR3 extends over 16 amino acids. Deletions cut 2 bases from V and 3 bases from J, with 15 bases between. From germline, CDR1 is SGHTA and CDR2 FQGNSA. The CDR3 bases are TGTGCCAGCAGCTTATACGGTGTGGAGGGTACAGATACGCAGTATTTT. It yields the protein CASSLYGVEGTDTQYF.

This clonotype was seen a few times. Possible read error: a much larger clone is one base away. The rearrangement links TRBV6-5 to TRBJ2-7, with unresolved D. Germline loops: CDR1 MNHEY, CDR2 SVGAGI. The CDR3 consists of 12 residues. V gave up 6 bases and J gave up 0 bases, with 6 bases separating them. CDR3 amino acids: CASRQSSYEQYF. The CDR3 nucleotides are TGTGCCAGCAGGCAGAGCTCCTACGAGCAGTACTTC.

This clonotype appeared a few times. The genes are TRBV5-1 and TRBJ1-2; possible D gene TRBD1, 6 bases. The CDR3 is made up of 16 amino acids. CDR1 is SGHRS, CDR2 YFSETQ, per germline. The V end was cut by 0 bases, the J end by 0 bases, with 12 bases between. This CDR3 reads CASSLATGTPNYGYTF. CDR3 coding DNA: TGCGCCAGCAGCTTGGCGACCGGGACACCTAACTATGGCTACACCTTC.

This clonotype was observed at least ten times. V and J are TRBV5-1 and TRBJ2-1; TRBD1 matches 8 bases. The CDR3 extends over 18 amino acids. J gave up 5 bases and V 4 bases, and 17 bases lay outside the gene matches. Germline V gene lookup returns CDR1 SGHRS and CDR2 YFSETQ. The CDR3 DNA is TGCGCCAGCAGCCTGGGGTTAACAGGGGGAAGTTTAAACAATGAGCAGTTCTTC. Translated, it gives CASSLGLTGGSLNNEQFF.

There are many counts of this clonotype. V is TRBV10-3 and J is TRBJ1-3; D ambiguous. The CDR3 runs to 15 residues. Germline V gives CDR1 ENHRY, CDR2 SYGVKD. V was pared by 0 bases and J by 0 bases, with 6 bases between. CDR3 sequence reads: CAISESPSSGNTIYF. The DNA for the CDR3 is TGTGCCATCAGTGAGTCTCCGTCCTCTGGAAACACCATATATTTT.

V gene TRBV19 combines with J gene TRBJ2-1; D unclear. Germline CDR1 and CDR2: LNHDA and SQIVND (reference sequence). This CDR3 comprises 13 residues. Trimming removed 5 bases at V and 3 bases at J, with 8 bases between. The CDR3 sequence is CASSFDNYNEQFF. CDR3 nucleotide sequence: TGTGCCAGTAGTTTCGACAACTACAATGAGCAGTTCTTC.

The rearrangement links TRBV11-1 to TRBJ2-7, with a possible D match to TRBD2 (6 bases). Germline assignment: CDR1 SGHAT and CDR2 FQDESV (reference sequence). The CDR3 length is 15 residues. V gave up 1 base and J gave up 2 bases, with 12 bases separating them. The CDR3 loop reads CASSLGRELTYEQYF. CDR3 coding DNA: TGTGCCAGCAGCTTAGGACGGGAGTTGACCTACGAGCAGTACTTC.

This chain connects TRBV30 to TRBJ2-3, with 13 bases aligning to TRBD2. CDR1 and CDR2 (germline): GTSNPN, SVGIG (reference sequence). The CDR3 sequence is 16 residues long. J was trimmed by 5 bases and V by 2 bases; bases with no gene match: 7. The CDR3 protein is CAWSIRTSGGLDTQYF. DNA for the CDR3: TGTGCCTGGAGTATTAGGACTAGCGGGGGTCTAGATACGCAGTATTTT.

The chain employs TRBV29-1 and TRBJ1-5; possible D gene TRBD1, 5 bases. CDR1 SQVTM and CDR2 ANQGSEA come from the germline V gene. V was trimmed by 4 bases and J by 4 bases, leaving 11 bases between them. The CDR3 length is 13 residues. CDR3 bases: TGCAGCGTTGGGAATCAGGGAAATCAGCCCCAGCATTTT. As protein: CSVGNQGNQPQHF.

This clonotype has only a few counts. This chain connects TRBV29-1 to TRBJ2-4, with 10 bases that match TRBD1. J gave up 2 bases and V 6 bases, and 4 bases lay outside the gene matches. This CDR3 is built from 14 residues. Germline V gives CDR1 SQVTM, CDR2 ANQGSEA. CDR3: CSVTGGATKNIQYF. Written as DNA, the CDR3 is TGCAGCGTGACAGGGGGCGCGACCAAAAACATTCAGTACTTC. Full variable domain (missing parts from reference TRBV29-1 and TRBJ2-4): SAVISQKPSRDICQRGTSLTIQCQVDSQVTMMFWYRQQPGQSLTLIATANQGSEATYESGFVIDKFPISRPNLTFSTLTVSNMSPEDSSIYLCSVTGGATKNIQYFGAGTRLSVL.